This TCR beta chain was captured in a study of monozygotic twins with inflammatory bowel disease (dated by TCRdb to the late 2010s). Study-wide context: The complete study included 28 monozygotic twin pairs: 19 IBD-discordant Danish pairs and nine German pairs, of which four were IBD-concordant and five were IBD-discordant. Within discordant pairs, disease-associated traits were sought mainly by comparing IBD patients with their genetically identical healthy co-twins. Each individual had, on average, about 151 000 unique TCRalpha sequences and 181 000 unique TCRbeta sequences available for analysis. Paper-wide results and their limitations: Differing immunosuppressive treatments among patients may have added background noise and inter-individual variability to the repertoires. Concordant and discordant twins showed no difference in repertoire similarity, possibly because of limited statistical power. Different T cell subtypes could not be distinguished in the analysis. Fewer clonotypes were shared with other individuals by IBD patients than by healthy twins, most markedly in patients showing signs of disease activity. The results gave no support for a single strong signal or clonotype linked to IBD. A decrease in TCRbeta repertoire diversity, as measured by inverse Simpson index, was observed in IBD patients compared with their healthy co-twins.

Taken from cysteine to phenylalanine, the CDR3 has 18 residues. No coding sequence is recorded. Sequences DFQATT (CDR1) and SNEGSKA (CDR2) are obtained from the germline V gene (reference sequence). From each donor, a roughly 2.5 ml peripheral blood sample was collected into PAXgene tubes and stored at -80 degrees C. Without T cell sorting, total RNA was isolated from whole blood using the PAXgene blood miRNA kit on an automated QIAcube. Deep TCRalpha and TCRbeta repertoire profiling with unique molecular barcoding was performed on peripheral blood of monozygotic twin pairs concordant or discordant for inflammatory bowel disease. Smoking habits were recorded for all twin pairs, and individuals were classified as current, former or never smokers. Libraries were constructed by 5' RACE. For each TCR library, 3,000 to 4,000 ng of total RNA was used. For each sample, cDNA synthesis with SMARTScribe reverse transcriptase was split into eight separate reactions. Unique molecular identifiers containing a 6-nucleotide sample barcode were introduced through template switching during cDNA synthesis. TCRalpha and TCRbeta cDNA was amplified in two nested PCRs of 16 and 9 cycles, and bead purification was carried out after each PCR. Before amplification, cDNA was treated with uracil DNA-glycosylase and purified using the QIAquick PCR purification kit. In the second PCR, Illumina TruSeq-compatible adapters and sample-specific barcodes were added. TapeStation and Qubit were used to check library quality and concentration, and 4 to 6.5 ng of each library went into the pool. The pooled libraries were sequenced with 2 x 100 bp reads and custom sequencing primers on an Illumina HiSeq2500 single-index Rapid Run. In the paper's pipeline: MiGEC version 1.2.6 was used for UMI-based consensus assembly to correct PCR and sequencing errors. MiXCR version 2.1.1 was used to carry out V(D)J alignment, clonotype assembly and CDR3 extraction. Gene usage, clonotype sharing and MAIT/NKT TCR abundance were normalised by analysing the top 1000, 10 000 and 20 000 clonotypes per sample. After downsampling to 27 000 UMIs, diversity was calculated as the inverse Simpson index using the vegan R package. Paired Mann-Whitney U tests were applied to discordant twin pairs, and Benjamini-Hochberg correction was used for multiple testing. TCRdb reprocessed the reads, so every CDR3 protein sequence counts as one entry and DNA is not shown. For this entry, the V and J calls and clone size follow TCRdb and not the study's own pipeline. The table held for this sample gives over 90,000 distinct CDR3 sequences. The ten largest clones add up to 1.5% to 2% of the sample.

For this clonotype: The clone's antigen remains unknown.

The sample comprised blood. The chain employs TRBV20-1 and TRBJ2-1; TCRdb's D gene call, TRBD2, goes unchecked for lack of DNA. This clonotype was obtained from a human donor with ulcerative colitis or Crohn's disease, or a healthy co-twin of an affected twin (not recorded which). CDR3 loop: CSAELSGLSGLSYNEQFF.